What follows are 24 T cell receptor beta chains derived from one specimen sequenced in a study of beta chain features in type 1 diabetes (dated by TCRdb to the late 2010s). Library construction relied on the immunoSEQ multiplex PCR assay. The High Capacity cDNA Reverse Transcription Kit was used to reverse transcribe all of the isolated RNA, meaning that expressed TCRB transcripts were what got sequenced. TCRdb stores this immuneACCESS table with in-frame sequences only. Part of the clones is absent; in the studies checked, under half of the shortfall reflects unresolved V genes, and no reason is known for the rest. Counted in this sample were 300,000 to 450,000 clones; around an eighth of them appeared once. The top ten clonotypes cover roughly 0.015% of the sample. Input material: naive CD4+ T cells from blood. Read against the paper, the sample's cell subset or site label means: true naive CD4+ T cells. These receptors were taken from a man younger than 35 in good health.

This clone came up a few times. V is TRBV6-6 and J is TRBJ1-2; 9 nucleotides agree with TRBD1. This CDR3 is built from 15 residues. V lost 5 bases and J lost 4; bases outside the gene matches: 8. Germline V gene sequence: CDR1 MNHNY, CDR2 SVGAGI (reference sequence). CDR3 loop: CASSPPGQGPYGYTF. DNA for the CDR3: TGTGCCAGCAGTCCCCCGGGACAGGGCCCCTATGGCTACACCTTC.

This clone was observed a handful of times. The CDR3 here is CASSLGWSASGTPKTQYF. CDR3 nucleotide sequence: TGTGCCAGCAGCTTAGGTTGGTCGGCTAGCGGGACGCCCAAGACCCAGTACTTC. V is TRBV7-6 and J is TRBJ2-5, with 9 nucleotides matching TRBD2. Per the germline V gene, CDR1 is SGHVS and CDR2 is FNYEAQ. V shed 1 base, J shed 6 bases, and the junction held 15 bases outside the gene matches. The CDR3 has 18 amino acids.

The rearrangement joins TRBV6-1 to TRBJ2-3; D is uncertain. CDR1 is MNHNS, CDR2 SASEGT, per germline. Trimming stripped 1 base from V and 0 bases from J, with 8 bases between. This CDR3 has 15 residues. The CDR3 DNA is TGTGCCAGCAGTGAAGACAGCACTAGCACAGATACGCAGTATTTT. It translates to CASSEDSTSTDTQYF.

V and J are TRBV11-2 and TRBJ1-1, with D unresolved. Germline V CDR1 and CDR2: SGHAT, FQNNGV. The V end was cut by 2 bases, the J end by 10 bases, with 8 bases between. The CDR3 is made up of 11 amino acids. This CDR3 is CASSLISGAFF. DNA of the CDR3: TGTGCCAGCAGCTTAATCAGTGGAGCTTTCTTT.

As regards this clone: Distinct nucleotide sequences in the sample also encode this CDR3. This rearrangement joins TRBV29-1 to TRBJ2-5, with D possibly matching TRBD2 (6 bases). Trimming left V 3 bases short and J 5 bases short, with 13 bases between. CDR3 length: 13 residues. Per germline, CDR1 SQVTM and CDR2 ANQGSEA. The chain's CDR3 is CSVERGPGETQYF. Here the CDR3 DNA reads TGCAGCGTTGAGCGGGGACCGGGTGAGACCCAGTACTTC. Filled out from reference TRBV29-1 and TRBJ2-5, the complete variable domain reads SAVISQKPSRDICQRGTSLTIQCQVDSQVTMMFWYRQQPGQSLTLIATANQGSEATYESGFVIDKFPISRPNLTFSTLTVSNMSPEDSSIYLCSVERGPGETQYFGPGTRLLVL.

This chain connects TRBV4-3 to TRBJ2-1; D ambiguous. Trimming pared 3 bases from V and 1 base from J, leaving 10 bases between. The CDR3 contains 15 residues. Germline lookup yields CDR1 LGHNA and CDR2 YSLEER. DNA of the CDR3: TGCGCCAGCAGCCACGAAGCGAGATCCTACAATGAGCAGTTCTTC. Protein product: CASSHEARSYNEQFF.

The genes are TRBV30 and TRBJ1-5; perhaps TRBD1 as D (5 bases). V was pared by 3 bases and J by 6 bases, with 12 bases between. Germline V gene data show CDR1 as GTSNPN and CDR2 as SVGIG (reference sequence). This CDR3 is 13 amino acids long. CDR3 residues: CAWSDNRGQPQHF. The CDR3 DNA reads TGTGCCTGGAGCGATAATAGGGGTCAGCCCCAGCATTTT.

This clone was recorded a few times. The chain carries TRBV28 and TRBJ2-7, with D maybe TRBD1 (7 bases). Between the trimmed V and J ends, which lost 5 bases and 5 bases, there was a span of 22 bases. The CDR3 runs to 16 residues. Germline loops: CDR1 MDHEN, CDR2 SYDVKM. CDR3 residues: CASSHNNPDREDEQYF. CDR3 in DNA: TGTGCCAGCAGTCACAACAATCCCGACAGGGAGGACGAGCAGTACTTC.

This clone was seen a few times. The CDR3 spells CASSLKTGGSYNEQFF. As DNA, the CDR3 is TGTGCCAGCAGTTTAAAGACAGGGGGATCCTACAATGAGCAGTTCTTC. The J gene is TRBJ2-1, the V gene TRBV27, with TRBD1 matching over 9 bases. J lost 1 base, V lost 2 bases, and 3 bases had no gene match. CDR1 MNHEY and CDR2 SMNVEV come from the germline V gene (reference sequence). The CDR3 is 16 residues long.

The CDR3 loop reads CASSRSGLGETQYF. The CDR3 DNA is TGCGCCAGCAGCCGGTCGGGACTAGGGGAGACCCAGTACTTC. This chain links TRBV5-1 with TRBJ2-5; 8 bases line up with TRBD2. Germline trimming cut 4 bases from V and 5 bases from J; bases unmatched to any gene: 7. The CDR3 has 14 residues. Germline-derived CDR1 and CDR2 are SGHRS and YFSETQ.

This clone was counted a single time. The chain combines TRBV7-9 with TRBJ2-4; possibly TRBD2 for D (5 bases). The length of the CDR3 is 16 residues. V was trimmed by 1 base and J by 3 bases, leaving 13 bases between them. Germline values: CDR1 SEHNR, CDR2 FQNEAQ (reference sequence). CDR3 in DNA: TGTGCCAGCAGCTTAGGGGGAGTGGTATACAAAAACATTCAGTACTTC. Translation: CASSLGGVVYKNIQYF.

This clone was counted only a few times. This chain joins TRBV7-2 and TRBJ2-1; 9 nucleotides match TRBD2. This CDR3 region has 17 residues. Germline-derived CDR1 and CDR2 are SGHTA and FQGNSA. Trimming cost V 4 bases and J 4 bases; bases outside gene matches: 11. CDR3: CASSSQTSGRAYNEQFF. The CDR3, as DNA: TGTGCCAGCAGCTCTCAGACTAGCGGCAGGGCTTACAATGAGCAGTTCTTC.

Many counts were recorded for this clone. The chain uses TRBV7-9 and TRBJ2-6; tentative D call: TRBD1 (5 bases). V lost 6 bases and J 2 bases, leaving 8 bases between the germline ends. Germline V gene data show CDR1 as SEHNR and CDR2 as FQNEAQ (reference sequence). The CDR3 runs to 14 residues. The CDR3 reads CASSGAAGANVLTF. CDR3 bases: TGTGCCAGCAGTGGGGCTGCTGGGGCCAACGTCCTGACTTTC.

The chain joins TRBV7-3 to TRBJ2-1, with 10 bases matching TRBD2. V was pared by 5 bases and J by 7 bases, with 5 bases of the junction left unmatched. Germline-derived CDR1 and CDR2 are SGHTA and FQGTGA. This CDR3 has 14 residues. CDR3 nucleotides: TGTGCCAGCAGCCCAGCGGGGGGGCCAAATGAGCAGTTCTTC. Protein product: CASSPAGGPNEQFF.

J is TRBJ1-2 and V is TRBV29-1; D is perhaps TRBD1 (6 bases). The CDR3 is 13 amino acids. Germline assignment: CDR1 SQVTM and CDR2 ANQGSEA. The V gene lost 4 bases and the J gene lost 6 bases, with 15 bases spanning the gap. CDR3 in amino acids: CSVGSGPGDGYTF. In nucleotides, the CDR3 is TGCAGCGTTGGATCCGGGCCAGGGGATGGCTACACCTTC.

CDR3 sequence: CASSASWLGAYEQYF. The CDR3 DNA follows: TGTGCCAGCAGTGCATCTTGGCTAGGGGCCTACGAGCAGTACTTC. This chain links TRBV25-1 with TRBJ2-7; perhaps TRBD1 as D (5 bases). Germline V lookup: CDR1 MGHDK, CDR2 SYGVNS. CDR3 length equals 15 residues. V was cut by 4 bases and J by 2 bases, with 15 bases left in between.

The sample holds a few counts of this clone. The rearrangement uses TRBV7-2 and TRBJ1-6; TRBD1 agrees at 7 bases. This CDR3 is built from 16 residues. Germline V gene lookup returns CDR1 SGHTA and CDR2 FQGNSA. J gave up 9 bases and V 5 bases, and 13 bases lay outside the gene matches. Here the CDR3 DNA reads TGTGCCAGCAGCGCCCAAAAGGGACAGCTTAGTTCACCCCTCCACTTT. Its translation is CASSAQKGQLSSPLHF.

This clone was observed a few times. J is TRBJ2-4 and V is TRBV18; 9 positions agree with TRBD2. The CDR3 spans 16 residues. The junction had 9 bases not matched to a gene; V was cut back by 3 bases and J by 6 bases. Germline CDR1 and CDR2: KGHSH and LQKENI. The CDR3 nucleotides read TGTGCCAGCTCACCGCGGGGGGGCCCAATCAGAAACATTCAGTACTTC. This gives the protein CASSPRGGPIRNIQYF.

CDR3 in amino acids: CASSLRPGGNYGYTF. The CDR3 bases are TGTGCCAGCAGCTTAAGGCCAGGGGGTAACTATGGCTACACCTTC. The J gene is TRBJ1-2, the V gene TRBV7-3, with 7 positions matching TRBD1. This CDR3 has 15 amino acids. V was clipped by 1 base and J by 1 base; unmatched bases: 3. The V gene's germline CDR1 is SGHTA and CDR2 FQGTGA.

The chain couples TRBV29-1 to TRBJ2-2; TRBD2 is a possible D gene (7 bases). Germline values: CDR1 SQVTM, CDR2 ANQGSEA. V lost 3 bases to trimming and J lost 0 bases, with 14 bases between them. The CDR3 spans 16 residues. The CDR3 loop reads CSVDGGRASNTGELFF. The CDR3 DNA reads as TGCAGCGTTGACGGGGGGCGTGCATCGAACACCGGGGAGCTGTTTTTT.

This clone was detected a few times. The chain has TRBV28 and TRBJ1-1; the match to TRBD1 covers 12 bases. CDR1 MDHEN and CDR2 SYDVKM come from the germline V gene. This CDR3 region has 18 residues. V trimming: 10 bases; J trimming: 5 bases; junction bases outside the gene matches: 20. The CDR3 DNA reads as TGTGCCACCCCACGTCATCCGGGACAGGGGGCGCCGGGGACTGAAGCTTTCTTT. It translates to CATPRHPGQGAPGTEAFF. The complete variable domain, with remaining parts taken from reference TRBV28 and TRBJ1-1, reads DVKVTQSSRYLVKRTGEKVFLECVQDMDHENMFWYRQDPGLGLRLIYFSYDVKMKEKGDIPEGYSVSREKKERFSLILESASTNQTSMYLCATPRHPGQGAPGTEAFFGQGTRLTVV.

The rearrangement links TRBV25-1 to TRBJ2-7; 8 bases match TRBD1. The junction had 8 bases not matched to a gene; V was cut back by 2 bases and J by 5 bases. Germline CDR1 is MGHDK and CDR2 is SYGVNS. CDR3 length equals 15 residues. DNA for the CDR3: TGTGCCAGCAGTGAACGCGACAGGGGATTCGACGAGCAGTACTTC. Protein product: CASSERDRGFDEQYF.

In its sample, this clone was seen a few times. V is TRBV29-1 and J is TRBJ2-7; TRBD2 aligns across 7 bases. CDR3 length: 14 residues. J gave up 4 bases and V 4 bases, and 10 bases lay outside the gene matches. Looked up from germline, CDR1 is SQVTM and CDR2 is ANQGSEA. CDR3 protein: CSVGAAGVAYEQYF. The CDR3 DNA is TGCAGCGTTGGGGCTGCGGGAGTGGCGTACGAGCAGTACTTC.

This sequence joins TRBV30 and TRBJ2-1; maybe TRBD1 (6 bases). The V and J ends lost 5 bases and 4 bases respectively, with 12 bases between them. Germline V gene data show CDR1 as GTSNPN and CDR2 as SVGIG (reference sequence). This CDR3 region has 13 residues. Written as DNA, the CDR3 is TGTGCCTGGTCGCCAGGGGTTTACAATGAGCAGTTCTTC. Translation: CAWSPGVYNEQFF.